This T cell receptor (beta chain) was identified during a study of PD-1 blockade in classical Hodgkin lymphoma. CDR3 length: 13 amino acids. CDR1 and CDR2 from the germline V gene are SGHNT and YYREEE (reference sequence). V shed 5 bases, J shed 3 bases, and the junction held 4 bases outside the gene matches. Relapses following autologous stem cell transplantation were seen in all patients, with brentuximab vedotin exposure varying. This clone was seen just once. Here immunoSEQ multiplex PCR was the method, and the copy in TCRdb shows in-frame clones only, minus some. The sample yields 35,000 to 45,000 clones, approximately 70% seen once.

The chain has TRBV5-4 and TRBJ2-5, with 7 bases identical to TRBD1. The receptor's source is a human donor with classical Hodgkin lymphoma. Sequenced here: peripheral blood mononuclear cells (PBMCs), sampled before the second cycle of nivolumab. CDR3 nucleotides: TGTGCCAGCAGTGCCGGGACAGAAGAGACCCAGTACTTC. It codes for CASSAGTEETQYF.